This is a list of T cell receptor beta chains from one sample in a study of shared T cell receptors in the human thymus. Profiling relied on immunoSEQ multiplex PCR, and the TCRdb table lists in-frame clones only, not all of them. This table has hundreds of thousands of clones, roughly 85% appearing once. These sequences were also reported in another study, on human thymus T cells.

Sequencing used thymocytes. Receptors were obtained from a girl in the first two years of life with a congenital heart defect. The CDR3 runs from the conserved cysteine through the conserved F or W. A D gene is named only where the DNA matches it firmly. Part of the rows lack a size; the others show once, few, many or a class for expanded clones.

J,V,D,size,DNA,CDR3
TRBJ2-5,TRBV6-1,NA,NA,TGTGCCAGCAGGGGATGGGGCCGGTACTTC,CASRGWGRYF
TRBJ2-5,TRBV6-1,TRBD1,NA,TGTGCCAGCAGTGAACGACCTCCCGGGACAGGGTATAGGGGTAAAGAGACCCAGTACTTC,CASSERPPGTGYRGKETQYF
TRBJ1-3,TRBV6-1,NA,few,TGTGCCAGCAATTACTCTGGAAACACCATATATTTT,CASNYSGNTIYF
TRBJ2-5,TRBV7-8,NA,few,TGTGCCAGCAGCTACCCCGCATACACTAGCAGTGTCCGTGAGACCCAGTACTTC,CASSYPAYTSSVRETQYF
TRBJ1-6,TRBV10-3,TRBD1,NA,TGTGCCATCAGGAGGACAGGAAACCCCTATAATTCCCCCCTCCACTTT,CAIRRTGNPYNSPLHF
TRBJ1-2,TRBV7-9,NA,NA,TGTGCCAGCAGCTTATGGTCATCGGGTTCTTCCTATGGCTACACCTTC,CASSLWSSGSSYGYTF
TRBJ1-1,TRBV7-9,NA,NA,TGTGCCAGCAGCTCACAGATGTTTTCCACTGAAGCTTTCTTT,CASSSQMFSTEAFF
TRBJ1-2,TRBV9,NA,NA,TGTGCCAGCAGCGTAGTGCAGGCGCCTAACTATGGCTACACCTTC,CASSVVQAPNYGYTF
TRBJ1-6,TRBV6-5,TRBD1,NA,TGTGCCAGCAGATCCGGGACAGGGTACTCCCCCCTCCACTTT,CASRSGTGYSPLHF
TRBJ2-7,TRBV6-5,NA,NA,TGTGCCAGCAGCCAAAACCCTATCGGCTACGAGCAGTACTTC,CASSQNPIGYEQYF
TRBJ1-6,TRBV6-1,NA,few,TGTGCCAGCAGTGAAGCATCTTTGCAAGGGAGCTCCTATAATTCACCCCTCCACTTT,CASSEASLQGSSYNSPLHF
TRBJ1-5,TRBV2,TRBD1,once,TGTGCCAGCAGGACAGGGAGTTCCAATCAGCCCCAGCATTTT,CASRTGSSNQPQHF
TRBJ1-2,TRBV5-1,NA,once,TGCGCCAGCAGCTTTACAGGGCAAAGCTACTATGGCTACACCTTC,CASSFTGQSYYGYTF
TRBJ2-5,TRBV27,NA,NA,TGTGCCAGCAGTTTAGCTCCTGGGGCAGTCAATGGAGAGACCCAGTACTTC,CASSLAPGAVNGETQYF
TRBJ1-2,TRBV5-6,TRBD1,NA,TGTGCCAGCAGCAGCGACAGGGAGTATGGCTACACCTTC,CASSSDREYGYTF
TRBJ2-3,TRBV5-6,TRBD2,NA,TGTGCCAGCAGCTTGGCGGCGGGGGGGATGGATACGCAGTATTTT,CASSLAAGGMDTQYF
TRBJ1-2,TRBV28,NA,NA,TGTGCCAGCAGCCTTAACTATGGCTACACCTTC,CASSLNYGYTF
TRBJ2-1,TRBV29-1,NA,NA,TGCAGCGTTTATTCGGGGGTCGATCCCTACAATGAGCAGTTCTTC,CSVYSGVDPYNEQFF
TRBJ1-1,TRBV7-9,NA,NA,TGTGCCAGCAGCTTACCCGCTCCAGTGAACACTGAAGCTTTCTTT,CASSLPAPVNTEAFF
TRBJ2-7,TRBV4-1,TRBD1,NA,TGCGCCAGCAGCCAAAGGGTCGAGGGGGCGTACGAGCAGTACTTC,CASSQRVEGAYEQYF
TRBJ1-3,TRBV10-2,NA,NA,TGCGCCAGCAGTAGAGCCACCAAATCAGGAATCTCTGGAAACACCATATATTTT,CASSRATKSGISGNTIYF
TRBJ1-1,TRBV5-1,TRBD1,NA,TGCGCCAGCAGCTGGGACAGGGTGAGCGCTGAAGCTTTCTTT,CASSWDRVSAEAFF
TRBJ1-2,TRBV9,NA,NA,TGTGCCAGCAGCGTAGGGGGGGTTGACTATGGCTACACCTTC,CASSVGGVDYGYTF
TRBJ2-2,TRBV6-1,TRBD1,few,TGTGCCAGCGCCCGGGACAGGGGGTACACCGGGGAGCTGTTTTTT,CASARDRGYTGELFF
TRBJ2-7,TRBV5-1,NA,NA,TGCGCCAGCAGCTTTATAAGTAGGAGGTACGAGCAGTACTTC,CASSFISRRYEQYF
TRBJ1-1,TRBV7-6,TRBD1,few,TGTGCCAGCAGCCTCGGCCCGACAGGGTGCACTGAAGCTTTCTTT,CASSLGPTGCTEAFF
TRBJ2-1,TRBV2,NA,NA,TGTGCCAGCAGTGCCAGCTCCTACAATGAGCAGTTCTTC,CASSASSYNEQFF
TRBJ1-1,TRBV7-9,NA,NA,TGTGCCAGCAGCCCTTGGGGGGAAACGGAAGCTTTCTTT,CASSPWGETEAFF
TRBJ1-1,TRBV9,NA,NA,TGTGCCAGCAGCGTAGAGGATTCCACCCCCGACAAAAACACTGAAGCTTTCTTT,CASSVEDSTPDKNTEAFF
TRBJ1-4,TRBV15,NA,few,TGTGCCACCAGCCTCCCAAGTGGGGCTGCGAGGGAAAAACTGTTTTTT,CATSLPSGAAREKLFF
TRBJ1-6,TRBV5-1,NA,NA,TGCGCCAGCAGCCCAAGCGGGGAGAGCTCCTATAATTCACCCCTCCACTTT,CASSPSGESSYNSPLHF
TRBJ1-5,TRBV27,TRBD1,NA,TGTGCCAGCAGTCCAACAACAGGGGGCAATCAGCCCCAGCATTTT,CASSPTTGGNQPQHF
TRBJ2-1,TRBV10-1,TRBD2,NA,TGCGCCAGCAGTGAGACCGGGGGGGCGGGTTCCTACAATGAGCAGTTCTTC,CASSETGGAGSYNEQFF
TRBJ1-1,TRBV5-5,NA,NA,TGTGCCAGCAGCCTGGGGCCAGGCATGAACACTGAAGCTTTCTTT,CASSLGPGMNTEAFF
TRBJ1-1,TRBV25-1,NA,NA,TGTGCCAGCAGTGTTGGGGGGTGGCAGCCGGGGTTCTTT,CASSVGGWQPGFF
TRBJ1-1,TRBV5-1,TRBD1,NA,TGCGCCAGCAGCCGACAGGGGAGGAATACTGAAGCTTTCTTT,CASSRQGRNTEAFF
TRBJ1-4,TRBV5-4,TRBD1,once,TGTGCCAGCAGCTTGGTTCAGGGGGCGCTGGCTAATGAAAAACTGTTTTTT,CASSLVQGALANEKLFF